This T cell receptor beta chain was captured by sequencing in a study of T cells after yellow fever vaccination (dated by TCRdb to between 2018 and 2021). Concerning the study at large: Libraries from fractions with low cell numbers were prepared with the SMART-Seq v4 Ultra Low Input RNA kit. Bulk TCR alpha and beta repertoires were sequenced longitudinally to track T-cell clones before and after primary and booster YFV17D yellow fever vaccination. Two healthy male donors, one aged 18 to 30 and one aged 30 to 40 years, made up the cohort. Blood was drawn at multiple timepoints before and after primary and secondary immunization, with bulk PBMC replicates and cell subsets isolated. Overall study results and their limits: Because the study included only a couple of donors, the extent to which the findings can be generalized is limited. After the booster, most clones that had expanded after primary vaccination were detected again (around 95% of CD4 and 88% of CD8), suggesting broad maintenance of memory. The secondary T-cell response was weaker than the primary response but faster, peaking on day 5 instead of day 15. FACS-sorted repertoires could contain abundant contaminating clonotypes from the bulk population, so computational filtering was required. A small fraction of clonotypes appeared in both the CD4 and CD8 compartments, likely as a result of convergent recombination.

According to the study, the label for this sample's treatment or condition signals: live attenuated yellow fever vaccine strain. A standard Ficoll-Paque protocol was used to isolate PBMCs from peripheral blood. Dynabeads CD4 and CD8 positive selection kits were used to isolate CD4 and CD8 T-cell fractions. RNA was extracted with TriZol from bulk PBMCs, CD4 and CD8 fractions, and dextramer-positive and dextramer-negative fractions. Only a few counts were recorded for this clonotype. No cognate antigen has been identified for it. Per-base qualities were not stored, and no clone one base away is much larger. CDR1 and CDR2, looked up from the germline V gene (reference sequence), are LNHDA and SQIVND. Taken from cysteine to phenylalanine, the CDR3 has 14 residues. Only the CDR3 DNA is retained, 42 bases long and in frame from the first base. V is clipped by 6 bases and J by 0 bases, and the sequence between their germline boundaries is 8 bases long.

The sequencing machine was an Illumina NovaSeq 6000. Synthesis of TCR cDNA relied on 5'RACE template switching, a step that introduced a universal primer site along with unique molecular identifiers. Priming of cDNA synthesis was performed from both the TCR alpha and TCR beta constant segments. Libraries were amplified in two PCR steps, with sample barcodes and sequencing adapters added in the second step. Sequencing of libraries was done on Illumina HiSeq 2500 (2x100 bp) or NovaSeq (2x150 bp). The authors processed their data as follows. MIGEC handled demultiplexing of reads and collapsing into UMI consensus sequences, while MiXCR performed V(D)J alignment. Using edgeR on replicate PBMC samples, clonotypes were called vaccine-responding if FDR was below 0.01 and the log2 fold change was above 5 up to day 15. Bulk clonotypes were assigned CD4 or CD8 identity according to which sequenced CD4 or CD8 repertoire held them at higher abundance. TCRdb passed the public sequencing reads through fastp at Q25 and MiXCR, retaining productive beta sequences. Rows are unified per CDR3 protein, each entry keeping the most common DNA and genes. TCRdb's processing, not the study's, gives the V and J calls here. For this sample there are hundreds of thousands of distinct CDR3 sequences; 12% appear just once. The ten largest clones represent about 3% of the sample.

The source material was CD4+ T cells sorted from PBMCs, sampled 15 days after the yellow fever booster vaccination. The source is a man between 18 and 29 years old who received the YFV17D yellow fever vaccine. The chain links TRBV19 with TRBJ2-2, with an unclear D gene assignment. The CDR3 amino acid sequence is: CASRGGTNTGELFF. Here is the DNA: TGTGCCAGTAGGGGTGGAACGAACACCGGGGAGCTGTTTTTT.